Following are 21 T cell receptor beta chains from one sample sequenced in a study of shared clonotypes between healthy human individuals. Measured with immunoSEQ multiplex PCR; TCRdb has only the in-frame clones, and not every one. The sample gives about 800,000 clones, around 96% of which show up once; less than 0.25% is in the top ten. Naive CD8 cells lacked CD45RO and underwent positive selection for CCR7, leaving out terminally differentiated effector memory CD45RA+ cells. Source material: naive CD8+ T cells sorted from blood. These TCRs come from a man in his thirties or forties in good health.

The rearrangement joins TRBV6-5 to TRBJ2-3; 9 nucleotides agree with TRBD2. Germline loops: CDR1 MNHEY, CDR2 SVGAGI. The V gene end was trimmed by 5 bases and the J gene end by 1 base; junction bases not matched to a gene: 1. The CDR3 is made up of 14 amino acids. CDR3 loop: CASSRLAGTDTQYF. Here the CDR3 DNA reads TGTGCCAGCAGTAGACTAGCGGGCACAGATACGCAGTATTTT.

V and J are TRBV14 and TRBJ2-7, with 7 bases identical to TRBD2. V dropped 4 bases and J dropped 2; count of bases not matched to a gene: 5. Per the germline V gene, CDR1 is SGHDN and CDR2 is FVKESK. This CDR3 is 14 amino acids long. The CDR3 loop is CASSPAGVPYEQYF. The CDR3 DNA reads TGTGCCAGCAGCCCGGCGGGAGTTCCCTACGAGCAGTACTTC.

The chain is built from TRBV11-3 and TRBJ2-1, with 10 bases identical to TRBD2. This CDR3 has 15 amino acids. V was clipped by 5 bases and J by 4 bases; unmatched bases: 5. Germline V lookup: CDR1 SGHNT, CDR2 YENEEA. The CDR3 region is CASSPGLAAYNEQFF. CDR3 DNA sequence: TGTGCCAGCAGCCCTGGACTAGCGGCGTACAATGAGCAGTTCTTC.

The chain employs TRBV29-1 and TRBJ2-1; TRBD2 matches at 8 bases. In germline, CDR1 is SQVTM, CDR2 ANQGSEA. The CDR3 runs to 15 residues. V trimming: 1 base; J trimming: 6 bases; junction bases outside the gene matches: 8. CDR3 coding DNA: TGCAGCGTTGAAGGGGTCGGGAGGGACCTCAATGAGCAGTTCTTC. Translated, it gives CSVEGVGRDLNEQFF.

The chain is built from TRBV7-6 and TRBJ2-7; TRBD1 agrees at 9 bases. Trimming removed 5 bases from V and 4 bases from J; junction bases left unmatched: 6. The CDR3 consists of 14 residues. Germline V lookup: CDR1 SGHVS, CDR2 FNYEAQ. Here the CDR3 DNA reads TGTGCCAGCAGCCCGGACAGGGGATTGTACGAGCAGTACTTC. It translates to CASSPDRGLYEQYF. The variable domain in full, completed from reference TRBV7-6 and TRBJ2-7, reads GAGVSQSPRYKVTKRGQDVALRCDPISGHVSLYWYRQALGQGPEFLTYFNYEAQQDKSGLPNDRFSAERPEGSISTLTIQRTEQRDSAMYRCASSPDRGLYEQYFGPGTRLTVT.

The chain carries TRBV27 and TRBJ2-1, with TRBD2 as a possible D gene (5 bases). Germline V lookup: CDR1 MNHEY, CDR2 SMNVEV (reference sequence). The V and J ends lost 3 bases and 5 bases respectively, with 11 bases between them. The CDR3 has 14 amino acids. The CDR3 region is CASSFLAPNNEQFF. The DNA for the CDR3 is TGTGCCAGCAGTTTTCTAGCACCCAACAATGAGCAGTTCTTC.

This chain joins TRBV27 and TRBJ2-3; D gene uncertain. The CDR3 sequence is 14 residues long. Germline V CDR1 and CDR2: MNHEY, SMNVEV (reference sequence). V lost 5 bases, J lost 4 bases, and 13 bases lay in between. This CDR3 is CASSGSWAADTQYF. CDR3 nucleotides: TGTGCCAGCAGTGGTTCGTGGGCGGCAGATACGCAGTATTTT.

The V and J genes are TRBV7-9 and TRBJ2-2; the D is unclear. The CDR3 is 12 residues long. Germline V lookup: CDR1 SEHNR, CDR2 FQNEAQ (reference sequence). Trimming shortened V by 3 bases and J by 6 bases, and 5 bases separated the two germline ends. Written as DNA, the CDR3 is TGTGCCAGCAGCTTCGTCGCCGGGGAGCTGTTTTTT. This sequence encodes CASSFVAGELFF.

V and J are TRBV27 and TRBJ1-5; 8 nucleotides line up with TRBD1. The V gene end was trimmed by 5 bases and the J gene end by 4 bases; junction bases not matched to a gene: 4. The CDR3 spans 14 residues. Germline V gene data show CDR1 as MNHEY and CDR2 as SMNVEV (reference sequence). CDR3: CASSDQGANQPQHF. The CDR3 region has the DNA TGTGCCAGCAGTGATCAGGGGGCAAATCAGCCCCAGCATTTT.

The chain links TRBV9 to TRBJ2-3; D may be TRBD1 (6 bases). The CDR3 spans 16 residues. The germline CDR1 and CDR2 sequences are SGDLS and YYNGEE. V was shortened by 3 bases and J by 3 bases, with 17 bases between the two germline ends. The CDR3 nucleotides are TGTGCCAGCAGCGCCGGGTGGGGGCTAGTTACAGATACGCAGTATTTT. It translates to CASSAGWGLVTDTQYF. The full variable domain, rest sourced from reference TRBV9 and TRBJ2-3, is DSGVTQTPKHLITATGQRVTLRCSPRSGDLSVYWYQQSLDQGLQFLIQYYNGEERAKGNILERFSAQQFPDLHSELNLSSLELGDSALYFCASSAGWGLVTDTQYFGPGTRLTVL.

V gene TRBV6-4 combines with J gene TRBJ2-7; 13 nucleotides line up with TRBD2. The CDR3 is made up of 20 amino acids. CDR1 and CDR2 from the germline V gene are MRHNA and SNTAGT. Trimming took 2 bases from V and 0 from J; bases not matched to a gene: 13. The CDR3 bases are TGTGCCAGCAGTGACATTGTACTAGCGGGAGGGACTAACAGCTCCTACGAGCAGTACTTC. As protein: CASSDIVLAGGTNSSYEQYF.

The chain recombines TRBV5-6 with TRBJ2-5, with 11 bases identical to TRBD2. The V and J ends lost 4 bases and 4 bases, in that order; junction bases with no gene match: 12. Per germline, CDR1 SGHDT and CDR2 YYEEEE. The CDR3 totals 17 residues. In nucleotides, the CDR3 is TGTGCCAGCAGCGGCGGGACTAGCGGAGGGGTAGGAGAGACCCAGTACTTC. Protein sequence: CASSGGTSGGVGETQYF.

The rearrangement links TRBV9 to TRBJ2-3, with 9 positions matching TRBD1. Trimming took 1 base from V and 6 from J; bases not matched to a gene: 9. The CDR3 spans 16 residues. Germline CDR1 and CDR2: SGDLS and YYNGEE. The CDR3 here is CASSVTGQGTLDTQYF. DNA for the CDR3: TGTGCCAGCAGCGTAACGGGACAGGGAACGTTGGATACGCAGTATTTT.

The CDR3 DNA sequence: TGTGCCAGCAGCTCCGCCCGGCGGGGTGGAGGGGAATTTAGGGATCAGCCCCAGCATTTT. Protein: CASSSARRGGGEFRDQPQHF. This sequence joins TRBV13 and TRBJ1-5, with D perhaps TRBD1 (5 bases). Germline CDR1 is PRHDT and CDR2 is FYEKMQ (reference sequence). CDR3 length: 20 residues. The V gene lost 4 bases and the J gene lost 5 bases, with 30 bases spanning the gap.

The rearrangement uses TRBV6-6 and TRBJ1-4; D not certain. Germline-derived CDR1 and CDR2 are MNHNY and SVGAGI (reference sequence). The CDR3 has 12 amino acids. Between the trimmed V and J ends, which lost 5 bases and 8 bases, there was a span of 9 bases. The CDR3 bases are TGTGCCAGCAGTCAACAAGAAGAAAAACTGTTTTTT. It codes for CASSQQEEKLFF.

As to this clone: Other nucleotide sequences in the sample specify the same CDR3. The V call is TRBV9, the J call TRBJ2-7, with D uncertain. CDR3 length: 14 residues. From germline, CDR1 is SGDLS and CDR2 YYNGEE. Deletions cut 0 bases from V and 0 bases from J, with 7 bases between. CDR3 coding DNA: TGTGCCAGCAGCGTAGGAACAGCCTCCTACGAGCAGTACTTC. It yields the protein CASSVGTASYEQYF.

V is TRBV5-6 and J is TRBJ2-3, with D possibly matching TRBD1 (5 bases). V lost 4 bases and J 10 bases, leaving 13 bases between the germline ends. The CDR3 consists of 12 residues. CDR1 and CDR2 (germline): SGHDT, YYEEEE. The CDR3 is CASSPGYSAQYF. The CDR3 nucleotides read TGTGCCAGCAGCCCAGGGTATTCAGCGCAGTATTTT.

V usage is TRBV5-1 and J usage is TRBJ2-5; the D gene is possibly TRBD1 (5 bases). Germline V gene sequence: CDR1 SGHRS, CDR2 YFSETQ. CDR3 size: 15 residues. Trimming cost V 1 base and J 2 bases, with 12 bases left between them. The CDR3 DNA follows: TGCGCCAGCAGCTTGCAGGGCCGTTCACAAGAGACCCAGTACTTC. It is translated as CASSLQGRSQETQYF. Supplemented by reference TRBV5-1 and TRBJ2-5, the full variable domain reads KAGVTQTPRYLIKTRGQQVTLSCSPISGHRSVSWYQQTPGQGLQFLFEYFSETQRNKGNFPGRFSGRQFSNSRSEMNVSTLELGDSALYLCASSLQGRSQETQYFGPGTRLLVL.

The CDR3, as DNA: TGTGCCACCAGCAGACAGGGGAACTATGGCTACACCTTC. It is translated as CATSRQGNYGYTF. This chain uses TRBV15 with TRBJ1-2; possibly TRBD1 for D (6 bases). There are 13 residues in the CDR3. Looked up from germline, CDR1 is LNHNV and CDR2 is YYDKDF (reference sequence). V was trimmed by 2 bases and J by 2 bases, leaving 6 bases between them. The full variable domain, with the rest looked up from reference TRBV15 and TRBJ1-2, is DAMVIQNPRYQVTQFGKPVTLSCSQTLNHNVMYWYQQKSSQAPKLLFHYYDKDFNNEADTPDNFQSRRPNTSFCFLDIRSPGLGDTAMYLCATSRQGNYGYTFGSGTRLTVV.

This rearrangement joins TRBV7-8 to TRBJ2-2; TRBD1 agrees at 7 bases. V dropped 5 bases and J dropped 2; count of bases not matched to a gene: 5. Germline V gives CDR1 SGHVS, CDR2 FQNEAQ. The CDR3 runs 15 residues. The CDR3 spells CASSQRQGNTGELFF. In nucleotides, the CDR3 is TGTGCCAGCAGCCAGAGACAGGGAAACACCGGGGAGCTGTTTTTT.

The chain combines TRBV5-6 with TRBJ2-3; D gene unclear. The CDR3 is made up of 15 amino acids. Trimming removed 4 bases at V and 2 bases at J, with 14 bases between. Germline values: CDR1 SGHDT, CDR2 YYEEEE. The CDR3 nucleotides read TGTGCCAGCAGCCTTGGTGGCAACCCCACAGATACGCAGTATTTT. Its translation is CASSLGGNPTDTQYF.